The rows below give T cell receptor beta chains drawn from one sample of a study of shared clonotypes between healthy human individuals. Assay used: immunoSEQ multiplex PCR; TCRdb lists only in-frame clones, some missing. Here the sample spans just over 2,000,000 clones, around 95% being singletons. Sequenced sample: naive CD4+ T cells sorted from blood. These receptors all come from a man aged 18 to 30 in good health. The CDR3 runs from the conserved cysteine through the conserved F or W. A D gene is named only where the DNA matches it firmly. A clone size is listed for some rows: how often the clone was seen (once, few, many), or a class if it is expanded.

length	J	size	D	V	DNA	CDR3
12	TRBJ2-5	-	TRBD2	TRBV30	TGTGCCTGGGGACTAGCTCAAGAGACCCAGTACTTC	CAWGLAQETQYF
19	TRBJ1-6	-	TRBD1	TRBV7-9	TGTGCCAGCAGTTCCGGCGGGGGACAGCCGAGCTCCTATAATTCACCCCTCCACTTT	CASSSGGGQPSSYNSPLHF
15	TRBJ1-5	once	TRBD1	TRBV28	TGTGCCAGCAGTACCCGGGACAGGGGAAATCAGCCCCAGCATTTT	CASSTRDRGNQPQHF
13	TRBJ2-1	once	TRBD1	TRBV6-5	TGTGCCACCAGACGGACAGGGGGCCCTGAGCAGTTCTTC	CATRRTGGPEQFF
14	TRBJ1-5	-	-	TRBV11-2	TGTGCCAGCAGCTTAAGCAGCGACAGTCGGCCCCAGCATTTT	CASSLSSDSRPQHF
15	TRBJ1-5	-	-	TRBV19	TGTGCCAGTAGTCTACAGGGAATGACCAATCAGCCCCAGCATTTT	CASSLQGMTNQPQHF
16	TRBJ2-2	-	TRBD2	TRBV12-5	TGTGCTAGTGGTTTGAAGTTCGCGGGAGCGACCGGGGAGCTGTTTTTT	CASGLKFAGATGELFF
15	TRBJ1-1	-	-	TRBV18	TGTGCCAGCTCACCAGGGGAGGGAGCGACCACTGAAGCTTTCTTT	CASSPGEGATTEAFF
17	TRBJ2-1	-	-	TRBV4-3	TGCGCCAGCAGCCAAGATGCGGGGGCGGGGGTTCGGAATGAGCAGTTCTTC	CASSQDAGAGVRNEQFF
17	TRBJ2-7	-	-	TRBV6-1	TGTGCCAGCAGTGGAGCCGGGAGACAGGGCCTCACCTACGAGCAGTACTTC	CASSGAGRQGLTYEQYF
12	TRBJ1-5	-	-	TRBV19	TGTGCCAGTAGTAGACAGAATCAGCCCCAGCATTTT	CASSRQNQPQHF
15	TRBJ1-5	-	TRBD1	TRBV6-5	TGTGCCAGCAGCAGACAGGGGGCAAGCAATCAGCCCCAGCATTTT	CASSRQGASNQPQHF
14	TRBJ2-2	-	-	TRBV19	TGTGCCAGTAGTAGACCGACTTTTACCGGGGAGCTGTTTTTT	CASSRPTFTGELFF
16	TRBJ1-1	-	-	TRBV18	TGTGCCAGCTCACCACCAGTCGGATTTGAGAACACTGAAGCTTTCTTT	CASSPPVGFENTEAFF
12	TRBJ2-3	-	-	TRBV9	TGTGCCAGCAGCGTAGAAGCGAATACGCAGTATTTT	CASSVEANTQYF
13	TRBJ2-7	once	-	TRBV19	TGTGCCAGTAGTATAGCGGGTAGGGACGAGCAGTACTTC	CASSIAGRDEQYF
15	TRBJ1-2	-	-	TRBV30	TGTGCCTGGAGCGGGTCAGGGGAACCTAACTATGGCTACACCTTC	CAWSGSGEPNYGYTF
14	TRBJ1-5	-	-	TRBV7-2	TGTGCCAGCAGCTTAGCTTCGGAGAAATGGCCCCAGCATTTT	CASSLASEKWPQHF
17	TRBJ1-2	-	-	TRBV4-1	TGCGCCAGCAGCCAAGATTTGAGGGACTCAGATAACTATGGCTACACCTTC	CASSQDLRDSDNYGYTF
14	TRBJ2-7	-	TRBD2	TRBV7-2	TGTGCCAGCAGCTTGGGACTAGTCAACTACGAGCAGTACTTC	CASSLGLVNYEQYF
16	TRBJ2-3	-	TRBD2	TRBV5-1	TGCGCCAGCAGCTTGGTGCTAGCGGGAGAAGCAGATACGCAGTATTTT	CASSLVLAGEADTQYF
12	TRBJ2-4	-	-	TRBV27	TGTGCCAGCAGTTTAGACCAACGAATTCAGTACTTC	CASSLDQRIQYF
13	TRBJ1-4	-	TRBD1	TRBV29-1	TGCAGCTCACGGACAGGGGACAATGAAAAACTGTTTTTT	CSSRTGDNEKLFF
14	TRBJ1-1	-	-	TRBV7-2	TGTGCCAGCAGCTTCGACGCGGGAAACACTGAAGCTTTCTTT	CASSFDAGNTEAFF